A selection of T cell receptor beta chains follows, all from one sample in a study of Graves' ophthalmopathy and Graves' hyperthyroidism. TCRdb redid the calling of the multiplex PCR reads with MiXCR, one entry per CDR3 protein. Among roughly 700,000 distinct CDR3 sequences listed, 40% were seen once. The sample consisted of peripheral blood. These receptors came from an adult man with Graves' ophthalmopathy. Each CDR3 is given with its conserved first and last residue. A D gene is named only where the DNA matches it firmly. Some rows have no size entry. The others give once, few or many, or a class for an expanded clone.

d_call j_call clone_size v_call cdr3_aa cdr3_nt
- TRBJ2-5 - TRBV19 CASKTLFGSF TGTGCCAGTAAGACCCTTTTTGGAAGCTTC
- TRBJ1-1 - TRBV5-1 CASSLLEDTEAFF TGCGCCAGCAGCTTGCTCGAAGACACTGAAGCTTTCTTT
- TRBJ1-2 many TRBV12-3/TRBV12-4 CASSLPDLRRGYTF TGTGCCAGCAGCCTCCCGGACCTGAGGAGGGGCTACACCTTC
- TRBJ1-1 many TRBV19 CASSTREAVIGAFF TGTGCCAGTAGTACCCGGGAGGCAGTAATAGGAGCTTTCTTT
- TRBJ1-2 many TRBV2 CASSPGRYGYTF TGTGCCAGTAGTCCAGGGCGGTATGGCTACACCTTC
- TRBJ2-5 - TRBV29-1 CSVDWGQETQYF TGCAGCGTTGACTGGGGCCAAGAGACCCAGTACTTC
TRBD2 TRBJ2-5 - TRBV2 CASRGGRAWAKETQYF TGTGCCAGCAGGGGCGGGAGGGCCTGGGCGAAAGAGACCCAGTACTTC
- TRBJ1-4 few TRBV20-1 CSARDEVARVNEKLFF TGCAGTGCTAGAGATGAGGTGGCCAGGGTGAATGAAAAACTGTTTTTT
TRBD1 TRBJ1-2 - TRBV7-9 CASSMGQGEYGYTF TGCGCCAGCAGCATGGGACAGGGAGAATATGGCTACACCTTC
- TRBJ1-1 few TRBV2 CASSEGPSVTEAFF TGTGCCAGCAGTGAGGGTCCTTCGGTCACTGAAGCTTTCTTT
- TRBJ1-1 - TRBV4-3 CASSQYTTGPEAEAFF TGCGCCAGCAGCCAATACACGACAGGTCCGGAGGCTGAAGCTTTCTTT
TRBD1 TRBJ2-7 - TRBV10-3 CAITGTVSFYEQYF TGTGCCATCACTGGGACAGTAAGTTTCTACGAGCAGTACTTC
TRBD1 TRBJ2-7 - TRBV10-2 CASSQEMVSETGAYEQYF TGCGCCAGCAGCCAAGAAATGGTTTCGGAAACAGGGGCCTACGAGCAGTACTTC
- TRBJ2-7 - TRBV2 CARDREGDSYEQYF TGTGCTAGAGATCGTGAAGGGGATAGCTACGAGCAGTACTTC
- TRBJ1-4 few TRBV20-1 CSARGTLEKLFF TGCAGTGCGAGGGGGACACTAGAAAAACTGTTTTTT
TRBD1 TRBJ1-1 many TRBV2 CASSEEQGAMNTEAFF TGTGCCAGCAGTGAGGAACAGGGGGCCATGAACACTGAAGCTTTCTTT
TRBD2 TRBJ2-5 few TRBV20-1 CSARDRLAGAHSAETQYF TGCAGTGCTAGAGATCGACTAGCGGGAGCCCATTCGGCGGAGACCCAGTACTTC
TRBD1 TRBJ1-4 many TRBV10-3 CATSGYRGSHNEKLFF TGTGCCACTTCGGGCTACAGGGGATCCCACAATGAAAAACTGTTTTTT
TRBD1 TRBJ1-2 many TRBV13 CASSFDRGRGGGYTF TGTGCCAGCAGCTTCGACAGGGGGCGAGGAGGAGGCTACACCTTC
- TRBJ2-5 many TRBV10-2 CASSDGQGWETQYF TGCGCCAGCAGTGACGGGCAGGGATGGGAGACCCAGTACTTC
TRBD1 TRBJ2-5 few TRBV4-3 CASSQGRDRGWTQYF TGCGCCAGCAGCCAAGGGAGGGACAGGGGTTGGACCCAGTACTTC
- TRBJ2-2 - TRBV7-9 CASSAPGVITGELFF TGTGCCAGCAGCGCCCCGGGAGTCATCACCGGGGAGCTGTTTTTT
- TRBJ2-5 few TRBV19 CASSIRGEYQETQYF TGTGCCAGTAGTATTCGCGGGGAGTACCAAGAGACCCAGTACTTC
- TRBJ2-2 - TRBV25-1 CASSLALTRVPTGELFF TGTGCCAGCAGTTTAGCGCTCACTAGAGTTCCCACCGGGGAGCTGTTTTTT
TRBD2 TRBJ2-5 - TRBV19 CASSVSAGGPQETQYF TGTGCCAGTAGTGTTTCGGCGGGAGGGCCCCAAGAGACCCAGTACTTC
TRBD1 TRBJ1-6 many TRBV2 CASSTDRGRSPLHF TGTGCCAGCAGTACGGACAGGGGGCGTTCACCCCTCCACTTT
- TRBJ2-2 many TRBV6-4 CASSDGENTGELFF TGTGCCAGCAGTGACGGCGAGAACACCGGGGAGCTGTTTTTT
- TRBJ1-4 - TRBV5-6 CASATWGLNEKLFF TGTGCCAGCGCGACTTGGGGCCTAAATGAAAAACTGTTTTTT
TRBD1 TRBJ1-2 - TRBV11-2 CASSLDTNRGRSYTF TGTGCCAGCAGCTTAGATACAAACAGGGGAAGGAGCTACACCTTC
- TRBJ1-6 - TRBV5-1 CASSPPDGSYNSPLHF TGTGCCAGCAGCCCGCCCGATGGCTCCTATAATTCACCCCTCCACTTT
TRBD1 TRBJ1-1 - TRBV6-4 CASSDSNRGPFAFF TGTGCCAGCAGTGACTCAAACAGGGGGCCTTTTGCTTTCTTT
TRBD1 TRBJ1-4 - TRBV25-1 CASSETGTNEKLFF TGTGCCAGCAGCGAGACAGGGACTAATGAAAAACTGTTTTTT
- TRBJ2-5 - TRBV5-4 CASSGRDLQETQYF TGTGCCAGCAGCGGCCGGGACTTACAAGAGACCCAGTACTTC
- TRBJ1-5 many TRBV19 CAGGGYSNQPQHF TGTGCCGGGGGAGGGTATAGCAATCAGCCCCAGCATTTT
- TRBJ2-5 many TRBV20-1 CSEVLANQETQYF TGCAGTGAGGTGCTAGCGAACCAAGAGACCCAGTACTTC
- TRBJ1-6 many TRBV7-8 CASSLGVSDGRSPLHF TGTGCCAGCAGCTTAGGGGTCTCGGACGGGAGATCACCCCTCCACTTT
TRBD1 TRBJ1-1 many TRBV5-1 CASSIAGTANTEAFF TGCGCCAGCAGCATCGCCGGGACAGCGAACACTGAAGCTTTCTTT
- TRBJ2-7 - TRBV6-5 CASRSGSGPYEQYF TGTGCCAGCAGAAGCGGTAGCGGACCCTACGAGCAGTACTTC
- TRBJ1-1 few TRBV12-3/TRBV12-4 CASSPQGRAEAFF TGTGCCAGCAGTCCCCAGGGGAGGGCTGAAGCTTTCTTT
- TRBJ2-2 many TRBV24-1 CATSDTARNTGELFF TGTGCCACCAGTGATACGGCCCGGAACACCGGGGAGCTGTTTTTT
- TRBJ2-2 - TRBV9 CASSGTVATGELFF TGTGCCAGCAGCGGTACAGTGGCCACCGGGGAGCTGTTTTTT
- TRBJ2-6 - TRBV11-2 CASSLKGYSGANVLTF TGTGCCAGCAGCTTGAAGGGTTACTCTGGGGCCAACGTCCTGACTTTC
- TRBJ2-6 - TRBV10-3 CAISAEGVDGANVLTF TGTGCCATCAGTGCGGAAGGTGTGGATGGGGCCAACGTCCTGACTTTC
TRBD1 TRBJ2-2 few TRBV19 CASSLPQGAVGELFF TGTGCCAGTAGTCTCCCCCAGGGGGCCGTCGGGGAGCTGTTTTTT